The clone carrying this T cell receptor (beta chain) occurred once. The protocol was immunoSEQ multiplex PCR, while the TCRdb copy is restricted to in-frame clones and leaves out a portion. The sample yields fewer than 25,000 clones, around 70% seen once. The germline V gene has CDR1 MNHEY and CDR2 SMNVEV (reference sequence). With 7 bases removed from V and 3 bases from J, the gap between germline ends came to 12 bases. The CDR3 is 14 residues long. This sample stems from a study of OX40 agonist ivuxolimab in advanced cancers. Blood sampling was done at baseline, cycle 4 day 1, and cycle 7 day 1. The starting material was CD4+ or CD8+ T cells sorted from blood, obtained in a trial of the OX40 agonist ivuxolimab. This rearrangement joins TRBV27 to TRBJ2-2; D not resolved. This receptor was obtained from an adult with an advanced solid tumor such as melanoma, head and neck, liver or kidney cancer. As DNA, the CDR3 is TGTGCCAGCAACAATATCGCGGACACCGGGGAGCTGTTTTTT. Residues: CASNNIADTGELFF.